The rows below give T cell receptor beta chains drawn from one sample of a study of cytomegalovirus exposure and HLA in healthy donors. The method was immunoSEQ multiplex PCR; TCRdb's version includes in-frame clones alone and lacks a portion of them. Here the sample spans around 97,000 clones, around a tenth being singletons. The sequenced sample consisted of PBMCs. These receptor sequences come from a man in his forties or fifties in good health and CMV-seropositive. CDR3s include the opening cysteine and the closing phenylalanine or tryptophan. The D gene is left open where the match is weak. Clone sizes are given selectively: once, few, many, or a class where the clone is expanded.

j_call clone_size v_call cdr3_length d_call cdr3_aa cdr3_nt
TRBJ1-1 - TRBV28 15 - CASSRGWTLNTEAFF TGTGCCAGCAGCCGAGGATGGACTTTGAACACTGAAGCTTTCTTT
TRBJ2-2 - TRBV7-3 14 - CASSSGSNTGELFF TGTGCCAGCAGTAGCGGATCCAACACCGGGGAGCTGTTTTTT
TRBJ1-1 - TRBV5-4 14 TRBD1 CASSRSGQGTEAFF TGTGCCAGCAGCCGTTCGGGACAGGGCACTGAAGCTTTCTTT
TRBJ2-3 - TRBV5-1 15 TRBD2 CASSSSSGTTDTQYF TGCGCCAGCAGCTCCTCTAGCGGGACCACAGATACGCAGTATTTT
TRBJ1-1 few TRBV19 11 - CASRGNTEAFF TGTGCCAGTCGGGGGAACACTGAAGCTTTCTTT
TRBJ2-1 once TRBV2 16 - CASSGRLRELHNEQFF TGTGCCAGCAGTGGCCGGCTGAGGGAGCTCCACAATGAGCAGTTCTTC
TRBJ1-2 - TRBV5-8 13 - CASRDTSNYGYTF TGTGCCAGCAGGGACACATCTAACTATGGCTACACCTTC
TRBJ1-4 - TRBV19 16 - CASSIRGGAANEKLFF TGTGCCAGTAGTATCCGCGGGGGCGCCGCTAATGAAAAACTGTTTTTT
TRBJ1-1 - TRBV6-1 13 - CASSIQGNTEAFF TGTGCCAGCAGCATACAGGGGAACACTGAAGCTTTCTTT
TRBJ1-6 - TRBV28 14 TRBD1 CASRTTGSNSPLHF TGTGCCAGCAGAACGACAGGGAGTAATTCACCCCTCCACTTT
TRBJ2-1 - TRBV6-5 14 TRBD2 CATSGTSSHNEQFF TGTGCCACCTCTGGGACTAGCAGCCACAATGAGCAGTTCTTC
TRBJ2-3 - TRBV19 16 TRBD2 CASSVRLAGDTDTQYF TGTGCCAGTAGTGTCCGACTAGCGGGCGACACAGATACGCAGTATTTT
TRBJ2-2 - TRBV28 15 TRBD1 CASSHKQGASGELFF TGTGCCAGCAGTCATAAACAGGGGGCCTCCGGGGAGCTGTTTTTT
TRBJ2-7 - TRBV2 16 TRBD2 CATAPLAGVVRDEQYF TGTGCCACTGCCCCCCTAGCGGGAGTGGTTCGCGACGAGCAGTACTTC
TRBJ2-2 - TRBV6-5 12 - CASREVIGELFF TGTGCCAGCAGGGAGGTAATCGGGGAGCTGTTTTTT
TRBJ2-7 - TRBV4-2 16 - CASSQELDGSSYEQYF TGTGCCAGCAGCCAAGAACTCGACGGGAGCTCCTACGAGCAGTACTTC
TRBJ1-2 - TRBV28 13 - CASKTVDNYGYTF TGTGCCAGCAAGACAGTCGATAACTATGGCTACACCTTC
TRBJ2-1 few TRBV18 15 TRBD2 CASSRGLAGDNEQFF TGTGCCAGCTCACGGGGACTAGCGGGCGACAATGAGCAGTTCTTC
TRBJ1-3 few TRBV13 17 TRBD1 CASSYDYRGESGNTIYF TGTGCCAGCAGCTACGATTACAGGGGAGAAAGTGGAAACACCATATATTTT
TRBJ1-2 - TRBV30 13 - CAYPTGQDYGYTF TGTGCCTACCCGACAGGTCAAGACTATGGCTACACCTTC
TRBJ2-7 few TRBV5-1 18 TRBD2 CASRKTSGGSSFSYEQYF TGCGCCAGCAGGAAGACTAGCGGGGGATCCTCCTTCTCCTACGAGCAGTACTTC
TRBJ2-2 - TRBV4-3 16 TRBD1 CASSQEIRGGSGELFF TGCGCCAGCAGCCAAGAAATTCGAGGGGGCTCCGGGGAGCTGTTTTTT
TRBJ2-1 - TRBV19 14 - CASLWVGENNEQFF TGTGCCAGCCTTTGGGTGGGAGAGAACAATGAGCAGTTCTTC
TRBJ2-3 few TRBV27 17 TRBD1 CASSLGTGLSSTDTQYF TGTGCCAGCAGTTTAGGGACAGGGCTTAGCAGCACAGATACGCAGTATTTT
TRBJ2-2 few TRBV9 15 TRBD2 CASSVSGSNTGELFF TGTGCCAGCAGCGTTAGCGGGAGCAACACCGGGGAGCTGTTTTTT
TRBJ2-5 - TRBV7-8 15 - CASSLGLEFPQTQYF TGTGCCAGCAGCTTAGGGCTGGAGTTCCCACAGACCCAGTACTTC
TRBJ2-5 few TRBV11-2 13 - CASSLGPGETQYF TGTGCCAGCAGCTTAGGGCCCGGGGAGACCCAGTACTTC
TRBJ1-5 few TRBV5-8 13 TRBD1 CASHGTGGQPQHF TGTGCCAGCCACGGGACAGGGGGTCAGCCCCAGCATTTT
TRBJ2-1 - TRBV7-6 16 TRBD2 CASSLGRLADYNEQFF TGTGCCAGCAGCTTGGGCCGTCTAGCGGATTACAATGAGCAGTTCTTC
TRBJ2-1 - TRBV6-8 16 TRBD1 CASSYQAGQGYNEQFF TGTGCCAGCAGTTACCAGGCGGGACAGGGGTACAATGAGCAGTTCTTC
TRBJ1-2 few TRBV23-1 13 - CASSSGEGVGYTF TGCGCCAGCAGTTCAGGGGAAGGGGTGGGCTACACCTTC
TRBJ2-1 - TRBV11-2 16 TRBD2 CASSPSGSRSYNEQFF TGTGCCAGCAGCCCCAGCGGGAGTAGATCCTACAATGAGCAGTTCTTC
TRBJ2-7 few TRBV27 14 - CASSRKPRDYEQYF TGTGCCAGCAGTCGTAAACCGAGGGACTACGAGCAGTACTTC
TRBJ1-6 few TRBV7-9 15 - CASSVLRGNNSPLHF TGTGCCAGCAGCGTCCTCAGGGGAAATAATTCACCCCTCCACTTT
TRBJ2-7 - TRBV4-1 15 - CASSVSLATPYEQYF TGCGCCAGCAGCGTCTCCTTAGCGACCCCCTACGAGCAGTACTTC
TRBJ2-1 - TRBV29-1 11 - CSVAHYNEQFF TGCAGCGTAGCGCATTACAATGAGCAGTTCTTC
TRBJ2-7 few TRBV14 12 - CASSRPGYEQYF TGTGCCAGCAGCCGCCCAGGCTACGAGCAGTACTTC
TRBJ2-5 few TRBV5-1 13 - CASSLAGELAQYF TGCGCCAGCAGCTTGGCGGGGGAGTTGGCCCAGTACTTC
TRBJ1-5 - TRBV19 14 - CASSGGWSNQPQHF TGTGCCAGTTCCGGGGGATGGAGCAATCAGCCCCAGCATTTT
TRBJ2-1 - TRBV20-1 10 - CSAGWNEQFF TGCAGTGCCGGGTGGAATGAGCAGTTCTTC
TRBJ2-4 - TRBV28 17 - CASSFLGMTTTKNIQYF TGTGCCAGCAGTTTTCTCGGGATGACGACCACCAAAAACATTCAGTACTTC
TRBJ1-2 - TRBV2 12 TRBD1 CASREDRDGYTF TGTGCCAGCAGGGAGGACAGGGATGGCTACACCTTC
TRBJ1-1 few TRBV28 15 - CASSLYSGWEGEAFF TGTGCCAGCAGTTTATATTCAGGGTGGGAAGGTGAAGCTTTCTTT
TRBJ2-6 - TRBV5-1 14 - CASSLALESNVLTF TGCGCCAGCAGCTTGGCCCTGGAGTCCAACGTCCTGACTTTC
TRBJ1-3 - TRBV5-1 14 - CASSSGATGNTIYF TGCGCCAGCAGCTCAGGGGCCACTGGAAACACCATATATTTT
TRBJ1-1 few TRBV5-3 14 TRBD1 CARSFSDNQGAVSF TGTGCCAGAAGCTTCAGTGATAATCAGGGGGCGGTCTCGTTT
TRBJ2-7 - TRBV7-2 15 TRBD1 CASSPEDRGKYEQYF TGTGCCAGCAGCCCTGAGGACAGGGGTAAATACGAGCAGTACTTC
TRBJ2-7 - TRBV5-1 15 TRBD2 CASSFRLAVRHEQYF TGCGCCAGCAGCTTCCGACTAGCTGTGAGACACGAGCAGTACTTC
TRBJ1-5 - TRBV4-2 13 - CASSLQGNQPQHF TGTGCCAGCAGTCTACAGGGCAATCAGCCCCAGCATTTT
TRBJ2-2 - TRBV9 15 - CASSATRFATGELFF TGTGCCAGCAGCGCGACTAGATTCGCGACCGGGGAGCTGTTTTTT
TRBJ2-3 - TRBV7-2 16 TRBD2 CASSLPASGSTDTQYF TGTGCCAGCAGCTTACCAGCTAGCGGTAGCACAGATACGCAGTATTTT